The sequence of this T cell receptor beta chain was determined in a study of blood T cells in healthy people across ages. Findings and limits, study-wide: Naive T cell percentage showed a strong correlation with TCR beta diversity. A greater number of naive CD4+ cells and higher diversity distinguished long-lived donors from aged donors.

Germline CDR1 is MNHEY and CDR2 is SMNVEV (reference sequence). CDR3 length equals 17 residues. V was clipped by 5 bases and J by 3 bases, with 20 bases between them. Concerning this clonotype: Antigen: not known.

Through a sample-barcoded 5' primer and a J-beta primer mix, a second PCR was run for roughly 7 to 12 cycles. Each CDR3 protein is one row after TCRdb ran MiXCR on the 5' RACE reads. The data show 1,500,000 or so distinct CDR3 sequences, approximately 42% seen once. The source material was blood. The TCR comes from a woman younger than 35 in good health. This chain uses TRBV27 with TRBJ2-4, with D possibly TRBD2 on 6 matching bases. The CDR3 here is CASSPMGGEAGKNIQYF. For the CDR3, the DNA is TGTGCCAGCAGTCCTATGGGCGGGGAGGCGGGCAAAAACATTCAGTACTTC.